This T cell receptor (beta chain) was identified during a study of T cells in Graves' hyperthyroidism and ophthalmopathy. Overall study context: Peripheral blood specimens were obtained at initial diagnosis, prior to any treatment.

At least 3 on the Clinical Activity Score was recorded for ophthalmopathy patients, who also had NOSPECS grade at least 4 and duration under 3 months. Uncontrolled infection, other autoimmune disease, pregnancy or lactation excluded patients. CDR1 LNHNV and CDR2 YYDKDF come from the germline V gene (reference sequence). V was pared by 1 base and J by 7 bases, with 5 bases of the junction left unmatched. The CDR3 has 15 residues. Amplification yielded TCR beta CDR3 regions, with RNA transcripts as the source. TCR CDR3 regions were first amplified by RT-PCR with HTBI primers. TCRdb re-derived calls from the multiplex PCR reads in MiXCR, one entry per CDR3 protein. Here the sample spans over 500,000 distinct CDR3 sequences, 15% to 20% being singletons.

V and J are TRBV15 and TRBJ1-4, with TRBD1 identical over 8 bases. Source material: blood. The sequence was collected from a woman under 30 with Graves' ophthalmopathy. CDR3 bases: TGTGCCACCAGCAGAGTATTTCAGGGGGCTGAAAAACTGTTTTTT. Translating gives CATSRVFQGAEKLFF. Filled out from reference TRBV15 and TRBJ1-4, the complete variable domain reads DAMVIQNPRYQVTQFGKPVTLSCSQTLNHNVMYWYQQKSSQAPKLLFHYYDKDFNNEADTPDNFQSRRPNTSFCFLDIRSPGLGDTAMYLCATSRVFQGAEKLFFGSGTQLSVL.